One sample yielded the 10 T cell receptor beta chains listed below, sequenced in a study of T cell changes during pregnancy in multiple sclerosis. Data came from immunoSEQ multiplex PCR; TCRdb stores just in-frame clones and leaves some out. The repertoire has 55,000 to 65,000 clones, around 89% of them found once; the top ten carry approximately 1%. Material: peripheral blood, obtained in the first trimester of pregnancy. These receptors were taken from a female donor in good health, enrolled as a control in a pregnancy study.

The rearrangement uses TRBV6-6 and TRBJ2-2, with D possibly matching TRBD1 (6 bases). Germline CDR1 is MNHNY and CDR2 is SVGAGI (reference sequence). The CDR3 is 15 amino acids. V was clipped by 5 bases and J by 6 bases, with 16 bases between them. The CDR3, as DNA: TGTGCCAGCAGTGTAAACAGGGTGGGCGCCGGGGAGCTGTTTTTT. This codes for CASSVNRVGAGELFF.

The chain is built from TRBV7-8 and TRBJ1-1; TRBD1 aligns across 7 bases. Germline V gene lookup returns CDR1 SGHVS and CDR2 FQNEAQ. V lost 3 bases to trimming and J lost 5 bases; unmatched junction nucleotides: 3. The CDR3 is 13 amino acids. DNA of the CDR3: TGTGCCAGCAGCTTGGTGACAGGGACTGAAGCTTTCTTT. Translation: CASSLVTGTEAFF. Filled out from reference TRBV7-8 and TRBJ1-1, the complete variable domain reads GAGVSQSPRYKVAKRGQDVALRCDPISGHVSLFWYQQALGQGPEFLTYFQNEAQLDKSGLPSDRFFAERPEGSVSTLKIQRTQQEDSAVYLCASSLVTGTEAFFGQGTRLTVV.

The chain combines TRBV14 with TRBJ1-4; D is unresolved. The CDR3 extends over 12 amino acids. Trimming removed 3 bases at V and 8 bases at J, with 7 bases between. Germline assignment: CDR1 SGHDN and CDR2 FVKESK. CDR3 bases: TGTGCCAGCAGCCAGGAGCTAGAAAAACTGTTTTTT. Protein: CASSQELEKLFF.

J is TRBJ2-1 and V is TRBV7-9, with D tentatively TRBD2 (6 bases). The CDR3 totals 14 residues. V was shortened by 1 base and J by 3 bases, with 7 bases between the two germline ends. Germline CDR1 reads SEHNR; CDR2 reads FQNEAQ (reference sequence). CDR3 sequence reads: CASSLDGGYNEQFF. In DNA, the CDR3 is TGTGCCAGCAGCTTAGACGGGGGCTACAATGAGCAGTTCTTC. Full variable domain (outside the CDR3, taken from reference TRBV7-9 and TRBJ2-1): DTGVSQNPRHKITKRGQNVTFRCDPISEHNRLYWYRQTLGQGPEFLTYFQNEAQLEKSRLLSDRFSAERPKGSFSTLEIQRTEQGDSAMYLCASSLDGGYNEQFFGPGTRLTVL.

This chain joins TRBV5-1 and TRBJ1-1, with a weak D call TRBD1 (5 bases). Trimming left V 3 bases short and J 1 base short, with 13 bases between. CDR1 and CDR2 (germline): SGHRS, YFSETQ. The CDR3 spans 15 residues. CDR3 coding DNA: TGCGCCAGCAGCTCTCAGGGTCGGACGAACACTGAAGCTTTCTTT. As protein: CASSSQGRTNTEAFF.

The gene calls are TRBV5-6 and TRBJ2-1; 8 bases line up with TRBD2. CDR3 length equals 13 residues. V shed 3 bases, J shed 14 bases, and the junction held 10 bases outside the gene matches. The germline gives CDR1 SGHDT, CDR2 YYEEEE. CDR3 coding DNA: TGTGCCAGCAGCTCTGGGGGACTAGGGAGAGAGTTCTTC. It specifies CASSSGGLGREFF.

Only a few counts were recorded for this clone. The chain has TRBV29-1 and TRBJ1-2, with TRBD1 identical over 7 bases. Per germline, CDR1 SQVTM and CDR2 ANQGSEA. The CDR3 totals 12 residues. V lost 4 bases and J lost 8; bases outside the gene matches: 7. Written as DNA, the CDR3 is TGCAGCGTTGCGGGACAGATACGAGGCTACACCTTC. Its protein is CSVAGQIRGYTF.

Here the CDR3 reads CASSQDSSGANVLTF. CDR3 nucleotides: TGCGCCAGCAGCCAAGACTCTTCTGGGGCCAACGTCCTGACTTTC. This chain connects TRBV4-3 to TRBJ2-6; the D is unclear. Germline V gene data show CDR1 as LGHNA and CDR2 as YSLEER. Trimming pared 0 bases from V and 1 base from J, leaving 4 bases between. This CDR3 spans 15 amino acids.

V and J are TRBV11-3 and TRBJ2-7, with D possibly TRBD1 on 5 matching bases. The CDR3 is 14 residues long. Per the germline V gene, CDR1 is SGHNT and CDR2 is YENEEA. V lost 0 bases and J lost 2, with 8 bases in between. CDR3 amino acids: CASSLDTGTYEQYF. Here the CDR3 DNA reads TGTGCCAGCAGCTTAGATACAGGTACCTACGAGCAGTACTTC.

The CDR3 is CASSVGGLAGGNEQFF. In DNA form, the CDR3 reads TGTGCCAGCAGCGTAGGAGGACTAGCGGGGGGCAATGAGCAGTTCTTC. The J gene is TRBJ2-1, the V gene TRBV9, with 14 bases aligning to TRBD2. CDR3 size: 16 residues. CDR1 is SGDLS and CDR2 is YYNGEE in the germline V gene. The V segment lost 0 bases and the J segment 6 bases; nucleotides outside the gene matches: 2.